This T cell receptor beta chain was retrieved from a study of identical twins. The CDR3 has 15 residues. The germline gives CDR1 MNHNS, CDR2 SASEGT. In the case of this clonotype: A much larger clone is a single base away; this may be a read error.

In TCRdb, the 5' RACE reads were re-called with MiXCR into one record per CDR3 protein. The data contain approximately 890,000 distinct CDR3 sequences, 9% to 15% of them singletons. These data were also filed under a second study, of yellow fever vaccine responses in identical twins.

Sequenced: PBMCs. The chain has TRBV6-1 and TRBJ2-1; D gene uncertain. The TCR originated in a woman between 18 and 30 years old in good health. The CDR3 spells CASSPRDLSYNEEFF. In DNA, the CDR3 is TGTGCCAGCAGCCCCCGTGACCTCTCCTACAATGAGGAGTTCTTC.